The TCR beta chain under discussion was sequenced for a study of PD-1 blockade in mismatch repair-deficient tumors. This CDR3 contains 13 residues. With 4 bases removed from V and 4 bases from J, the gap between germline ends came to 10 bases. The germline gives CDR1 ENHRY, CDR2 SYGVKD. Notes on this clone: Its specificity is not known.

All patients were mismatch repair deficient, assessed by either PCR or immunohistochemistry. Repertoires were generated with immunoSEQ multiplex PCR, while TCRdb's copy carries only in-frame clones and drops some. The repertoire holds tens of thousands of clones, with 65% to 85% as singletons. Study outcomes and limitations: After pembrolizumab, tumor-resident clones rose rapidly, then generally contracted before radiologic responses.

This receptor was obtained from an adult with mismatch repair-deficient cancer. Specimen: peripheral blood, collected 44 weeks after starting pembrolizumab. The chain uses TRBV10-3 and TRBJ1-2, with D possibly being TRBD1 (5 bases). The DNA for the CDR3 is TGTGCCATCAGTGCCGGGGCGGTCTATGGCTACACCTTC. It encodes CAISAGAVYGYTF.